These T cell receptor beta chains were read from a single sample in a study of blood T cells in healthy people across ages. TCRdb used MiXCR to reprocess the 5' RACE reads, holding one entry per CDR3 protein. Of about 670,000 distinct CDR3 sequences listed, over 40% are singletons. Sequenced: blood. Receptors were obtained from a woman aged 80 or over in good health. CDR3s include the opening cysteine and the closing phenylalanine or tryptophan. The order of the fields is CDR3 length, J gene, D gene, clone size, V gene, CDR3 DNA, CDR3 protein. A D gene is named only where the DNA matches it firmly. The size entry is marked missing in some rows and otherwise reads once, few, many or a size class.

CDR3 length: 14
J gene: TRBJ2-7
D gene: TRBD1
clone size: .
V gene: TRBV5-1
CDR3 DNA: TGCGCCAGCAGCAGGGACAGGGTTGGCCACGAGCAGTACTTC
CDR3 protein: CASSRDRVGHEQYF

CDR3 length: 18
J gene: TRBJ2-1
D gene: TRBD2
clone size: .
V gene: TRBV6-1
CDR3 DNA: TGTGCCAGCAGCGCCCTTAGCGGGAGCGTTAGCTCCTACAATGAGCAGTTCTTC
CDR3 protein: CASSALSGSVSSYNEQFF

CDR3 length: 14
J gene: TRBJ2-3
D gene: .
clone size: many
V gene: TRBV24-1
CDR3 DNA: TGTGCCACCAGTGATTTCCGGGGTGCAGATACGCAGTATTTT
CDR3 protein: CATSDFRGADTQYF

CDR3 length: 15
J gene: TRBJ2-3
D gene: .
clone size: .
V gene: TRBV5-4
CDR3 DNA: TGTGCCAGCAGCTTGGCCAACGGGGTAGGGGATACGCAGTATTTT
CDR3 protein: CASSLANGVGDTQYF

CDR3 length: 16
J gene: TRBJ2-3
D gene: TRBD1
clone size: many
V gene: TRBV9
CDR3 DNA: TGTGCCAGCAGCGTAGGGAACAGGGGAGCCAAAGATACGCAGTATTTT
CDR3 protein: CASSVGNRGAKDTQYF

CDR3 length: 16
J gene: TRBJ2-1
D gene: TRBD2
clone size: many
V gene: TRBV25-1
CDR3 DNA: TGTGCCAGCACTCATACCGGGGGGAGCTCCTACAATGAGCAGTTCTTC
CDR3 protein: CASTHTGGSSYNEQFF

CDR3 length: 14
J gene: TRBJ1-2
D gene: .
clone size: .
V gene: TRBV5-5
CDR3 DNA: TGTGCCAGCAGCTTGGAAGACGGGGGGCACGGCTACACCTTC
CDR3 protein: CASSLEDGGHGYTF

CDR3 length: 14
J gene: TRBJ2-7
D gene: .
clone size: few
V gene: TRBV18
CDR3 DNA: TGTGCCAGCTCACCAAGACAGCTAGATAGCCAGCAGTACTTC
CDR3 protein: CASSPRQLDSQQYF

CDR3 length: 16
J gene: TRBJ2-7
D gene: .
clone size: few
V gene: TRBV11-2
CDR3 DNA: TGTGCCAGCAGCCCTCGCCGGGGCCTTCAATCATCTGGGCAGTACTTC
CDR3 protein: CASSPRRGLQSSGQYF

CDR3 length: 18
J gene: TRBJ2-3
D gene: .
clone size: .
V gene: TRBV10-3
CDR3 DNA: TGTGCCATCAGTGAGTCGGTAGCTAGCACGGCCCTTGCAGATACGCAGTATTTT
CDR3 protein: CAISESVASTALADTQYF

CDR3 length: 12
J gene: TRBJ2-5
D gene: .
clone size: few
V gene: TRBV25-1
CDR3 DNA: TGTGCCAGCAGGGGTTGGGGGGAGACCCAGTACTTC
CDR3 protein: CASRGWGETQYF